The 2 T cell receptor beta chains given below trace back to one sample, sequenced in a study of shared clonotypes between healthy human individuals (dated by TCRdb to about 2020). To prepare the library, the immunoSEQ multiplex PCR assay was applied. Imported from immuneACCESS, the table was reduced by TCRdb to in-frame sequences with V and J called. These copies leave out some clones; in studies compared against another copy, an unresolved V gene accounts for under half, and the cause of the remainder is not known. The sample table holds 950,000 to 1,100,000 clones, of which 60% to 80% were seen once. The leading ten clones occupy approximately 1.5% of the sample. Sequencing was performed on memory CD4+ T cells sorted from blood. This sample's cell subset or site label indicates: CD45RA-negative fraction. The receptors stem from a young man in good health.

Note on this clone: The identical CDR3 is also encoded by other nucleotide sequences in the sample. This chain joins TRBV19 and TRBJ1-2; D gene ambiguous. The V and J ends lost 3 bases and 7 bases respectively, with 6 bases between them. CDR3 length equals 11 residues. CDR1 and CDR2 (germline): LNHDA, SQIVND (reference sequence). CDR3 region: CASSIGFGYTF. In DNA form, the CDR3 reads TGTGCCAGTAGTATCGGGTTTGGCTACACCTTC. Full variable domain (remainder filled in from reference TRBV19 and TRBJ1-2): DGGITQSPKYLFRKEGQNVTLSCEQNLNHDAMYWYRQDPGQGLRLIYYSQIVNDFQKGDIAEGYSVSREKKESFPLTVTSAQKNPTAFYLCASSIGFGYTFGSGTRLTVV.

This chain connects TRBV2 to TRBJ2-5; 7 bases line up with TRBD2. Germline V gene sequence: CDR1 SNHLY, CDR2 FYNNEI. The CDR3 has 14 residues. V lost 7 bases, J lost 5 bases, and 10 bases stayed unmatched. Here the CDR3 DNA reads TGTGCCAGCAAGAACGGGGGGATCGGGGAGACCCAGTACTTC. Protein product: CASKNGGIGETQYF.